Presented here are 18 T cell receptor beta chains from one specimen sequenced in a study of blood T cell repertoires in COVID-19. TCRdb keeps only in-frame clones here, not all; method: immunoSEQ multiplex PCR. The top ten clones hold 8.8% of a sample with about 50,000 clones, 70% to 85% of them seen once. Material for sequencing was peripheral blood. The receptor set was obtained from a man between 60 and 75 years old with acute or convalescent COVID-19.

This chain connects TRBV7-9 to TRBJ2-7; 8 bases line up with TRBD1. Germline V gives CDR1 SEHNR, CDR2 FQNEAQ (reference sequence). The CDR3 is made up of 14 amino acids. Germline trimming cut 5 bases from V and 3 bases from J; bases unmatched to any gene: 6. The CDR3 sequence is CASSLVGQGYEQYF. The DNA for the CDR3 is TGTGCCAGCAGCCTAGTCGGACAGGGCTACGAGCAGTACTTC.

Only one count was recorded for this clone. The chain uses TRBV24-1 and TRBJ1-2, with TRBD1 as a possible D gene (6 bases). V lost 3 bases and J lost 8, with 15 bases in between. The CDR3 is made up of 14 amino acids. Per germline, CDR1 KGHDR and CDR2 SFDVKD. CDR3 residues: CATSDATGLGGYTF. The CDR3 bases are TGTGCCACCAGTGATGCCACAGGGTTGGGGGGCTACACCTTC.

The J gene is TRBJ2-5, the V gene TRBV12-3 or TRBV12-4; TRBD2 matches 9 bases. This CDR3 is built from 13 residues. The ends lost 8 bases at V and 1 base at J; junction bases unmatched: 2. The CDR3 DNA is TGTGCCAGCGAACTAGCGGGCCAAGAGACCCAGTACTTC. This gives the protein CASELAGQETQYF.

V is TRBV5-4 and J is TRBJ1-2, with TRBD1 matching over 9 bases. Looked up from germline, CDR1 is SGHNT and CDR2 is YYREEE (reference sequence). J was trimmed by 8 bases and V by 3 bases; bases with no gene match: 5. The CDR3 is made up of 13 amino acids. Here the CDR3 DNA reads TGTGCCAGCAGCTCACAGGGGGCACAGGGCTACACCTTC. Amino acids: CASSSQGAQGYTF. Drawing the rest from reference TRBV5-4 and TRBJ1-2, the complete variable domain is ETGVTQSPTHLIKTRGQQVTLRCSSQSGHNTVSWYQQALGQGPQFIFQYYREEENGRGNFPPRFSGLQFPNYSSELNVNALELDDSALYLCASSSQGAQGYTFGSGTRLTVV.

The chain combines TRBV30 with TRBJ1-2; D not resolved. Germline CDR1 GTSNPN, CDR2 SVGIG (reference sequence). V lost 7 bases and J lost 4, with 13 bases in between. CDR3 size: 12 residues. The CDR3 DNA follows: TGTGCCTCTATCTACGGTATCTATGGCTACACCTTC. Its translation is CASIYGIYGYTF.

V gene TRBV7-8 combines with J gene TRBJ2-7; 10 nucleotides line up with TRBD1. This CDR3 has 15 residues. Germline V gene sequence: CDR1 SGHVS, CDR2 FQNEAQ. V shed 1 base and J 4 bases; nucleotides not matched to a gene: 4. The CDR3 nucleotides are TGTGCCAGCAGCTTAGAAGGGACAGGGGTATACGAGCAGTACTTC. Its protein product is CASSLEGTGVYEQYF. Full variable domain (remainder filled in from reference TRBV7-8 and TRBJ2-7): GAGVSQSPRYKVAKRGQDVALRCDPISGHVSLFWYQQALGQGPEFLTYFQNEAQLDKSGLPSDRFFAERPEGSVSTLKIQRTQQEDSAVYLCASSLEGTGVYEQYFGPGTRLTVT.

The chain recombines TRBV29-1 with TRBJ2-7; TRBD1 matches at 7 bases. The V gene end was trimmed by 4 bases and the J gene end by 2 bases; junction bases not matched to a gene: 5. This CDR3 contains 13 residues. CDR1 is SQVTM and CDR2 is ANQGSEA in the germline V gene. CDR3 residues: CSVVTGTAYEQYF. CDR3 DNA: TGCAGCGTTGTTACGGGGACAGCCTACGAGCAGTACTTC.

The chain uses TRBV7-8 and TRBJ2-7; no clear D. The germline V gene encodes CDR1 SGHVS and CDR2 FQNEAQ. This CDR3 region has 15 residues. V dropped 1 base and J dropped 0 bases, with 10 bases sitting between them. CDR3: CASSLGQDSSYEQYF. Written as DNA, the CDR3 is TGTGCCAGCAGCTTAGGGCAGGATAGCTCCTACGAGCAGTACTTC.

The chain employs TRBV27 and TRBJ2-7, with D maybe TRBD1 (6 bases). V was cut by 3 bases and J by 3 bases, with 12 bases left in between. This CDR3 contains 14 residues. Germline V gene lookup returns CDR1 MNHEY and CDR2 SMNVEV (reference sequence). The CDR3 reads CASSFNRVNYEQYF. In DNA form, the CDR3 reads TGTGCCAGCAGTTTTAACAGGGTAAACTACGAGCAGTACTTC.

The chain combines TRBV19 with TRBJ1-5, with D uncertain. CDR1 is LNHDA and CDR2 is SQIVND in the germline V gene (reference sequence). The CDR3 sequence is 15 residues long. The ends were cut back, 5 bases at V and 9 bases at J, with 20 bases in the middle. CDR3 DNA sequence: TGTGCCAGTAGTCCGCGGGCAGTCCAGGCGCGGCCCCAGCATTTT. This codes for CASSPRAVQARPQHF.

The chain has TRBV13 and TRBJ1-2, with D perhaps TRBD1 (5 bases). In germline, CDR1 is PRHDT, CDR2 FYEKMQ (reference sequence). CDR3 length: 14 amino acids. Trimming left V 4 bases short and J 5 bases short, with 14 bases between. CDR3 sequence reads: CASSSTSGSYGYTF. The CDR3 nucleotides read TGTGCCAGCAGCTCCACCTCAGGGTCTTATGGCTACACCTTC.

The V gene is TRBV27, the J gene TRBJ2-2; the match to TRBD1 covers 8 bases. The CDR3 sequence is 16 residues long. Germline CDR1 reads MNHEY; CDR2 reads SMNVEV (reference sequence). The V and J ends lost 6 bases and 1 base, in that order; junction bases with no gene match: 7. CDR3 region: CASRPHGTGNTGELFF. The CDR3, as DNA: TGTGCCAGCAGACCCCACGGGACAGGGAACACCGGGGAGCTGTTTTTT.

The V and J genes are TRBV4-1 and TRBJ2-5; 13 bases are a match to TRBD2. CDR3 length: 16 residues. Trimming took 1 base from V and 2 from J; bases not matched to a gene: 1. CDR1 and CDR2 (germline): MGHRA, YSYEKL. The CDR3 spells CASSQVLAGGQETQYF. The CDR3, as DNA: TGCGCCAGCAGCCAAGTACTAGCGGGGGGGCAAGAGACCCAGTACTTC.

A note on this clone: At one of its ends the junction is not consistent with the germline gene, which may arise from a read error. The chain uses TRBV18 and TRBJ1-2; 12 nucleotides align to TRBD1. The CDR3 extends over 14 amino acids. The V gene's germline CDR1 is KGHSH and CDR2 LQKENI. CDR3 amino acids: CASTPGQGARGYTF. The DNA for the CDR3 is TGTGCCAGCACACCGGGACAGGGGGCTCGTGGCTACACCTTC.

The chain combines TRBV5-1 with TRBJ1-2; D is undetermined. The CDR3 is 14 amino acids. V dropped 0 bases and J dropped 2 bases, with 8 bases sitting between them. The germline V gene has CDR1 SGHRS and CDR2 YFSETQ. This CDR3 is CASSLEPGNYGYTF. The CDR3 nucleotides read TGCGCCAGCAGCTTGGAGCCCGGGAACTATGGCTACACCTTC.

The chain carries TRBV14 and TRBJ2-7; the D gene is possibly TRBD1 (6 bases). Trimming shortened V by 0 bases and J by 5 bases, and 17 bases separated the two germline ends. The CDR3 length is 16 residues. Germline V gives CDR1 SGHDN, CDR2 FVKESK. The CDR3 nucleotides are TGTGCCAGCAGCCAAGATTTCTCGGGCAGGGGCCACGAGCAGTACTTC. It codes for CASSQDFSGRGHEQYF. Using reference TRBV14 and TRBJ2-7 for the parts outside the CDR3, the full variable domain is EAGVTQFPSHSVIEKGQTVTLRCDPISGHDNLYWYRRVMGKEIKFLLHFVKESKQDESGMPNNRFLAERTGGTYSTLKVQPAELEDSGVYFCASSQDFSGRGHEQYFGPGTRLTVT.

This rearrangement joins TRBV2 to TRBJ1-1; D remains ambiguous. The CDR3 length is 15 residues. The germline V and J ends were trimmed by 2 bases and 1 base, with 11 bases remaining between them. Germline V gene data show CDR1 as SNHLY and CDR2 as FYNNEI. The CDR3 bases are TGTGCCAGCAGTGAAAACTTCAGCGGGAACACTGAAGCTTTCTTT. This codes for CASSENFSGNTEAFF.

The gene calls are TRBV19 and TRBJ2-1; D unclear. CDR3 size: 12 residues. Germline-derived CDR1 and CDR2 are LNHDA and SQIVND (reference sequence). Between the trimmed V and J ends, which lost 5 bases and 8 bases, there was a span of 10 bases. The CDR3 loop reads CASSYTSHEQFF. Written as DNA, the CDR3 is TGTGCCAGTAGTTACACGTCCCATGAGCAGTTCTTC. The whole variable domain, remainder taken from reference TRBV19 and TRBJ2-1, is DGGITQSPKYLFRKEGQNVTLSCEQNLNHDAMYWYRQDPGQGLRLIYYSQIVNDFQKGDIAEGYSVSREKKESFPLTVTSAQKNPTAFYLCASSYTSHEQFFGPGTRLTVL.